The 26 T cell receptor beta chains below come from one sample, sequenced in a study of response to subunit inactivated influenza vaccine. TCRdb called the RT-PCR reads again in MiXCR, with one record for every CDR3 protein. The sample carries about 620,000 distinct CDR3 sequences, approximately 10% recorded once. The sequenced sample was PBMCs from blood, obtained on the day of vaccination. Receptors originate from a man aged 50 to 60 who received an inactivated influenza vaccine.

This chain links TRBV24-1 with TRBJ2-7; TRBD1 matches 7 bases. From germline, CDR1 is KGHDR and CDR2 SFDVKD. The CDR3 totals 14 residues. V dropped 6 bases and J dropped 4; count of bases not matched to a gene: 8. CDR3 coding DNA: TGTGCCACCAGTCAAACAGGGGAAATTTACGAGCAGTACTTC. This codes for CATSQTGEIYEQYF.

This clonotype was seen more than once but under ten times. This chain links TRBV5-1 with TRBJ2-3, with TRBD2 matching over 10 bases. Losses at the gene ends were 3 bases for V and 5 bases for J; bases not matched to a gene: 9. This CDR3 has 16 amino acids. Germline CDR1 SGHRS, CDR2 YFSETQ. As DNA, the CDR3 is TGCGCCAGCAGCTCGCTAGCCAGCGGGAGGGGAGATACGCAGTATTTT. Protein: CASSSLASGRGDTQYF.

This clonotype showed up many times. The chain joins TRBV28 to TRBJ2-7; D is possibly TRBD1 (6 bases). The CDR3 length is 14 residues. Trimming took off 6 bases at V and 3 bases at J, with 15 bases between the two ends. Germline V lookup: CDR1 MDHEN, CDR2 SYDVKM. CDR3 nucleotide sequence: TGTGCCAGCAGGAAGGGGCAGGGGCTCTACGAGCAGTACTTC. It translates to CASRKGQGLYEQYF.

The genes are TRBV20-1 and TRBJ1-5; possible D gene TRBD1, 6 bases. Germline values: CDR1 DFQATT, CDR2 SNEGSKA (reference sequence). Deletions cut 1 base from V and 2 bases from J, with 15 bases between. The CDR3 totals 16 residues. The CDR3 sequence is CSARVTGARGNQPQHF. In nucleotides, the CDR3 is TGCAGTGCTAGAGTTACGGGGGCGCGGGGCAATCAGCCCCAGCATTTT.

In this sample, this clonotype turned up a few times. The chain has TRBV12-3 or TRBV12-4 and TRBJ2-7, with a weak D call TRBD2 (6 bases). Trimming removed 3 bases at V and 5 bases at J, with 14 bases between. This CDR3 region has 14 residues. The CDR3 DNA follows: TGTGCCAGCAGTTTTACGGGACTCCTTAACGAGCAGTACTTC. This sequence encodes CASSFTGLLNEQYF.

This clonotype was recorded a few times. The genes are TRBV7-9 and TRBJ2-2; tentatively, D is TRBD2 (6 bases). V was clipped by 7 bases and J by 5 bases, with 14 bases between them. The CDR3 extends over 14 amino acids. Germline values: CDR1 SEHNR, CDR2 FQNEAQ (reference sequence). Here the CDR3 reads CASKVAGSTGELFF. In DNA form, the CDR3 reads TGTGCCAGCAAGGTCGCGGGGTCGACCGGGGAGCTGTTTTTT.

This clonotype has a handful of counts. CDR3 protein: CASSLQGGPTEAFF. In nucleotides, the CDR3 is TGTGCCAGTAGTCTTCAGGGGGGCCCCACTGAAGCTTTCTTT. The V call is TRBV19, the J call TRBJ1-1, with TRBD1 matching over 7 bases. Per the germline V gene, CDR1 is LNHDA and CDR2 is SQIVND (reference sequence). This CDR3 has 14 amino acids. The junction had 7 bases not matched to a gene; V was cut back by 5 bases and J by 4 bases.

At least ten counts were recorded for this clonotype. The chain combines TRBV12-3 or TRBV12-4 with TRBJ2-7; 8 bases line up with TRBD1. This CDR3 is 13 amino acids long. The V gene end was trimmed by 6 bases and the J gene end by 2 bases; junction bases not matched to a gene: 3. CDR3: CASSEQGAYEQYF. The CDR3, as DNA: TGTGCCAGCAGCGAACAGGGGGCCTACGAGCAGTACTTC.

This sequence joins TRBV20-1 and TRBJ1-4, with TRBD1 matching over 10 bases. CDR1 DFQATT and CDR2 SNEGSKA come from the germline V gene (reference sequence). V trimming: 0 bases; J trimming: 8 bases; junction bases outside the gene matches: 6. This CDR3 spans 15 amino acids. CDR3 sequence reads: CSAREPGQGWEKLFF. CDR3 DNA: TGCAGTGCTAGAGAGCCGGGACAGGGGTGGGAAAAACTGTTTTTT.

The genes are TRBV10-3 and TRBJ2-7; TRBD1 agrees at 7 bases. The germline V gene has CDR1 ENHRY and CDR2 SYGVKD. This CDR3 comprises 17 residues. Trimming took 10 bases from V and 7 from J; bases not matched to a gene: 25. The CDR3 here is CATNMGEHTGAPNEQYF. The CDR3 DNA reads TGTGCCACCAACATGGGGGAACATACAGGGGCCCCTAATGAGCAGTACTTC.

The rearrangement links TRBV28 to TRBJ2-1, with 7 bases that match TRBD2. The V gene end was trimmed by 3 bases and the J gene end by 7 bases; junction bases not matched to a gene: 9. Germline values: CDR1 MDHEN, CDR2 SYDVKM. The CDR3 has 15 residues. Written as DNA, the CDR3 is TGTGCCAGCAGTTTTGGGGGGGGTCTGTTAAATGAGCAGTTCTTC. As protein: CASSFGGGLLNEQFF. Filled out from reference TRBV28 and TRBJ2-1, the complete variable domain reads DVKVTQSSRYLVKRTGEKVFLECVQDMDHENMFWYRQDPGLGLRLIYFSYDVKMKEKGDIPEGYSVSREKKERFSLILESASTNQTSMYLCASSFGGGLLNEQFFGPGTRLTVL.

This chain links TRBV30 with TRBJ2-1; tentative D call: TRBD1 (5 bases). V lost 2 bases and J 0 bases, leaving 11 bases between the germline ends. Germline V gene data show CDR1 as GTSNPN and CDR2 as SVGIG (reference sequence). This CDR3 region has 15 residues. Here the CDR3 reads CAWSPLQGSYNEQFF. CDR3 in DNA: TGTGCCTGGAGTCCCCTGCAGGGCTCCTACAATGAGCAGTTCTTC.

This clonotype appeared a few times. The chain couples TRBV18 to TRBJ2-3, with D unresolved. The length of the CDR3 is 15 residues. In germline, CDR1 is KGHSH, CDR2 LQKENI. The ends were cut back, 0 bases at V and 5 bases at J, with 12 bases in the middle. The CDR3 coding sequence is TGTGCCAGCTCACCACCGGCACTAATTCGAGATACGCAGTATTTT. Translated: CASSPPALIRDTQYF.

This clonotype has a handful of counts. The rearrangement uses TRBV12-3 or TRBV12-4 and TRBJ2-3; unclear D gene. Trimming stripped 3 bases from V and 4 bases from J, with 11 bases between. This CDR3 is 14 amino acids long. CDR3 sequence: CASSFWPPPDTQYF. CDR3 coding DNA: TGTGCCAGCAGTTTTTGGCCCCCCCCAGATACGCAGTATTTT.

This clonotype has only a few counts. V is TRBV5-6 and J is TRBJ1-2, with no clear D. This CDR3 is built from 13 residues. The germline V and J ends were trimmed by 0 bases and 8 bases, with 11 bases remaining between them. Germline values: CDR1 SGHDT, CDR2 YYEEEE. The CDR3 DNA follows: TGTGCCAGCAGCTTGGGACTTCTCGGGGGCTACACCTTC. Translating gives CASSLGLLGGYTF.

This clonotype turned up a few times. The chain links TRBV20-1 to TRBJ2-7, with 10 bases that match TRBD2. The CDR3 totals 17 residues. Germline V lookup: CDR1 DFQATT, CDR2 SNEGSKA (reference sequence). J lost 0 bases, V lost 1 base, and 9 bases had no gene match. The CDR3 DNA is TGCAGTGCTAGAGCTAGTAGCGGGGGGTCCAGCTCCTACGAGCAGTACTTC. It yields the protein CSARASSGGSSSYEQYF.

Comments on this clonotype: One junction end disagrees with the germline gene, perhaps due to a read error. The chain has TRBV7-2 and TRBJ2-5; D might be TRBD2 (6 bases). This CDR3 comprises 16 residues. Germline CDR1 reads SGHTA; CDR2 reads FQGNSA. The CDR3, as DNA: TGTGCCAGCAACTTAATCGGGGGAGCCTCCGAAGAGACCCAGTACTTC. Translation: CASNLIGGASEETQYF.

This clonotype was counted ten times or more. V is TRBV12-3 or TRBV12-4 and J is TRBJ2-1; no reliable D call. This CDR3 spans 14 amino acids. V was shortened by 3 bases and J by 3 bases, with 9 bases between the two germline ends. In DNA, the CDR3 is TGTGCCAGCAGTTTCTTTGTCAGCTACAATGAGCAGTTCTTC. Protein product: CASSFFVSYNEQFF.

The chain joins TRBV10-3 to TRBJ2-1, with 9 bases that match TRBD2. CDR1 and CDR2 from the germline V gene are ENHRY and SYGVKD. With 4 bases clipped from V and 6 bases from J, the junction kept 10 bases outside the gene matches. The CDR3 has 16 amino acids. This CDR3 is CAISGGGGRSLNEQFF. The CDR3 coding sequence is TGTGCCATCAGTGGCGGGGGGGGCCGGTCGCTCAATGAGCAGTTCTTC.

This clonotype was counted many times. CDR3 residues: CATSFGDQPQHF. CDR3 sequence (DNA): TGTGCCACCAGTTTTGGGGATCAGCCCCAGCATTTT. This chain joins TRBV24-1 and TRBJ1-5; D not certain. The germline gives CDR1 KGHDR, CDR2 SFDVKD. CDR3 length: 12 residues. Trimming took off 6 bases at V and 5 bases at J, with 7 bases between the two ends.

The J gene is TRBJ2-7, the V gene TRBV28; D remains unclear. Trimming removed 8 bases from V and 7 bases from J, with 12 bases in between. This CDR3 is 11 amino acids long. The V gene's germline CDR1 is MDHEN and CDR2 SYDVKM. The CDR3 is CASSTSPEQYF. The CDR3 bases are TGTGCCAGCTCGACCTCGCCGGAGCAGTACTTC.

In this sample, this clonotype turned up a few times. The chain recombines TRBV20-1 with TRBJ2-7; 8 bases are a match to TRBD1. J lost 6 bases, V lost 3 bases, and 7 bases had no gene match. The CDR3 is 13 residues long. Germline loops: CDR1 DFQATT, CDR2 SNEGSKA (reference sequence). CDR3 coding DNA: TGCAGTGCTAGCAAACAGGGGGTGGGCGAGCAGTACTTC. Residues: CSASKQGVGEQYF.

The sample holds a few counts of this clonotype. The gene calls are TRBV5-1 and TRBJ2-7; a possible D gene is TRBD1 (5 bases). This CDR3 contains 15 residues. Trimming shortened V by 0 bases and J by 6 bases, and 16 bases separated the two germline ends. Per the germline V gene, CDR1 is SGHRS and CDR2 is YFSETQ. Here the CDR3 reads CASSLDTGPRGEQYF. The CDR3 DNA follows: TGCGCCAGCAGCTTGGATACAGGCCCCAGAGGCGAGCAGTACTTC.

This chain uses TRBV7-8 with TRBJ2-7; 11 nucleotides agree with TRBD2. Germline CDR1 SGHVS, CDR2 FQNEAQ. The CDR3 has 13 residues. The V segment lost 6 bases and the J segment 10 bases; nucleotides outside the gene matches: 8. CDR3: CASRLAGGVVQYF. The CDR3 nucleotides are TGTGCCAGCAGGCTAGCGGGAGGCGTCGTACAGTACTTC.

This clonotype was seen only a few times. The chain is built from TRBV12-3 or TRBV12-4 and TRBJ2-3, with no clear D. This CDR3 region has 13 residues. Trimming left V 7 bases short and J 2 bases short, with 10 bases between. The CDR3 DNA reads TGTGCCAGCAATGAGGTCTACACAGATACGCAGTATTTT. This sequence encodes CASNEVYTDTQYF.

The CDR3 DNA is TGCGCCAGCAGCTTGCTTAGAGGGACTGAAGCTTTCTTT. Protein product: CASSLLRGTEAFF. The chain links TRBV5-1 to TRBJ1-1; D unclear. Germline lookup yields CDR1 SGHRS and CDR2 YFSETQ. The ends were cut back, 1 base at V and 5 bases at J, with 9 bases in the middle. This CDR3 spans 13 amino acids.